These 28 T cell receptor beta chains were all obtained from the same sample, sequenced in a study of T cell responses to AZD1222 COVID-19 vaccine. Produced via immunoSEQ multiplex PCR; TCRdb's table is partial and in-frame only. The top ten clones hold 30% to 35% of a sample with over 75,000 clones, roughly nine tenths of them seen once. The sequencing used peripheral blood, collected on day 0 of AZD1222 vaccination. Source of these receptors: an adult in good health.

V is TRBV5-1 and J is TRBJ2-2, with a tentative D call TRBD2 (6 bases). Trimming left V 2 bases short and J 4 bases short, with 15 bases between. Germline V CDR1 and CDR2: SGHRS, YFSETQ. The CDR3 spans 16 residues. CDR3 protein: CASSFAAGSGTGELFF. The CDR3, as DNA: TGCGCCAGCAGCTTCGCAGCGGGTTCGGGCACCGGGGAGCTGTTTTTT.

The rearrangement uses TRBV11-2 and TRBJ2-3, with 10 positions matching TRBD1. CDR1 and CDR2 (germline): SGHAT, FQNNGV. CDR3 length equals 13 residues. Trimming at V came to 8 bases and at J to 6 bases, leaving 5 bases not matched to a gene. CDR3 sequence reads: CASRTGGRDTQYF. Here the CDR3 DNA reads TGTGCCAGCCGGACAGGGGGTAGGGATACGCAGTATTTT.

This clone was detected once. CDR3 sequence: CASSQPPRAGPNQPQHF. The CDR3 bases are TGCGCCAGCAGCCAACCTCCCCGGGCAGGACCTAATCAGCCCCAGCATTTT. V gene TRBV4-1 combines with J gene TRBJ1-5; D is unresolved. V lost 2 bases, J lost 4 bases, and 18 bases lay in between. CDR3 size: 17 residues. From germline, CDR1 is MGHRA and CDR2 YSYEKL.

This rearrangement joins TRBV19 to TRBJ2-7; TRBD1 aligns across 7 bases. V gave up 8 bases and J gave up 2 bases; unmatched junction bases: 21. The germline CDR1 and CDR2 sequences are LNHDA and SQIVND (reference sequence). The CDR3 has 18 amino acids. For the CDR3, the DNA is TGTGCCAGTCCTCCTACAGGGGTCACGTTCTCCCACCCCTACGAGCAGTACTTC. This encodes CASPPTGVTFSHPYEQYF.

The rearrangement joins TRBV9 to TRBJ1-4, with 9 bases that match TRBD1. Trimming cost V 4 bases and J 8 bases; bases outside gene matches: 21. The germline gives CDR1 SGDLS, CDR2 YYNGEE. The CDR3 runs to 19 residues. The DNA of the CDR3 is TGTGCCAGCAGCCCTGAGCCCTCAGGTTGGACAGGGGTAGACGAAAAACTGTTTTTT. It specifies CASSPEPSGWTGVDEKLFF.

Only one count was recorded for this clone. The CDR3 DNA is TGTGCCAGCAGCCTACTTGGGGGGAGTCCCGGCTACACCTTC. Its protein is CASSLLGGSPGYTF. The chain combines TRBV3-1 (or the pseudogene TRBV3-2) with TRBJ1-2; D is possibly TRBD1 (5 bases). Germline CDR1 reads LGHDT; CDR2 reads YNNKEL (reference sequence). V lost 4 bases and J 8 bases, leaving 17 bases between the germline ends. The CDR3 is made up of 14 amino acids.

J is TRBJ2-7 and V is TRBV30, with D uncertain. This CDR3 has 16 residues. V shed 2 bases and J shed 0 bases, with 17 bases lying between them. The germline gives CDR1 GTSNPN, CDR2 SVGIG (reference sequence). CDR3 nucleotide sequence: TGTGCCTGGAGTCCCCCTGACATGAGCCCCTCCTACGAGCAGTACTTC. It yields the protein CAWSPPDMSPSYEQYF.

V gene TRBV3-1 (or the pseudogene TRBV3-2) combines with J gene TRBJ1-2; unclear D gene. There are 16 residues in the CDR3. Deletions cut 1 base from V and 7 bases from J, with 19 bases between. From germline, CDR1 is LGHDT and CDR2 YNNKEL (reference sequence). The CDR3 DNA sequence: TGTGCCAGCAGCCAAGGGATTACACTATGGGTTAGTGGCTACACCTTC. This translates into CASSQGITLWVSGYTF.

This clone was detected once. The CDR3 sequence: CSVEPRVAGYNEQFF. The CDR3 DNA follows: TGCAGCGTTGAACCCAGGGTAGCGGGCTACAATGAGCAGTTCTTC. The chain joins TRBV29-1 to TRBJ2-1; 7 bases are shared with TRBD2. Trimming took 2 bases from V and 3 from J; bases not matched to a gene: 7. The V gene's germline CDR1 is SQVTM and CDR2 ANQGSEA. The CDR3 runs to 15 residues.

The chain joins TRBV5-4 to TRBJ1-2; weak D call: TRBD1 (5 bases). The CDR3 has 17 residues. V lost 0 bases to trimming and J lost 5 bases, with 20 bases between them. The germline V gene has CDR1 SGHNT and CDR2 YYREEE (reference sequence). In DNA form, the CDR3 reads TGTGCCAGCAGCTTGGCTCAGGGAAGGGGCCAAGGGTATGGCTACACCTTC. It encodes CASSLAQGRGQGYGYTF.

The CDR3: CASSHPTGNFKYF. DNA for the CDR3: TGCGCCAGCAGCCATCCTACAGGAAATTTCAAGTATTTT. The chain is built from TRBV5-1 and TRBJ2-3; the D gene is possibly TRBD1 (5 bases). CDR3 length equals 13 residues. Germline V gene data show CDR1 as SGHRS and CDR2 as YFSETQ. The ends were cut back, 4 bases at V and 13 bases at J, with 19 bases in the middle.

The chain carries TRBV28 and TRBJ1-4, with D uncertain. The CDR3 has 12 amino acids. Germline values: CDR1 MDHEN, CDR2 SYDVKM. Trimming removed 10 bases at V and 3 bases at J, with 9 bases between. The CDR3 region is CAIRAANEKLFF. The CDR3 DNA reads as TGTGCCATCCGGGCGGCTAATGAAAAACTGTTTTTT. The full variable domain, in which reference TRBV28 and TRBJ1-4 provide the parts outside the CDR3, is DVKVTQSSRYLVKRTGEKVFLECVQDMDHENMFWYRQDPGLGLRLIYFSYDVKMKEKGDIPEGYSVSREKKERFSLILESASTNQTSMYLCAIRAANEKLFFGSGTQLSVL.

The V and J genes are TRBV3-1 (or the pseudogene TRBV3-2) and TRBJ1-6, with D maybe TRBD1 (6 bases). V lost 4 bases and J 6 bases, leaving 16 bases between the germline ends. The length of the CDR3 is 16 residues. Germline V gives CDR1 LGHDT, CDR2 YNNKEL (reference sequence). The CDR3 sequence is CASSPKHRALNSPLHF. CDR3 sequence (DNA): TGTGCCAGCAGCCCCAAACACAGGGCACTTAATTCACCCCTCCACTTT.

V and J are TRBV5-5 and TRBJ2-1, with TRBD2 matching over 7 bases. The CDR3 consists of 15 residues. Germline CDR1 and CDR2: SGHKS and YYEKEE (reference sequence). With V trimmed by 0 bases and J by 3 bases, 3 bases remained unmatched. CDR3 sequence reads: CASSLVLAVYNEQFF. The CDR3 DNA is TGTGCCAGCAGCTTGGTTCTAGCGGTCTACAATGAGCAGTTCTTC.

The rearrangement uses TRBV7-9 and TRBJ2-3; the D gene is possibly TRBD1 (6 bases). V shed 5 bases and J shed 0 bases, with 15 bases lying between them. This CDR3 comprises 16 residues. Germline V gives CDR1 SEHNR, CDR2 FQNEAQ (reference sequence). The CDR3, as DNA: TGTGCCAGCAGCCAGGCAGGGGCCTTGAGCACAGATACGCAGTATTTT. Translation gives CASSQAGALSTDTQYF.

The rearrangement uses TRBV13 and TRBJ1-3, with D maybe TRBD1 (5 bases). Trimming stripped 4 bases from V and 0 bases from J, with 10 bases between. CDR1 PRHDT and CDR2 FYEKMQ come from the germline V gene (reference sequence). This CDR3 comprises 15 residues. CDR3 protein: CASSSREFSGNTIYF. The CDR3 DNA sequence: TGTGCCAGCAGCTCCAGGGAATTCTCTGGAAACACCATATATTTT.

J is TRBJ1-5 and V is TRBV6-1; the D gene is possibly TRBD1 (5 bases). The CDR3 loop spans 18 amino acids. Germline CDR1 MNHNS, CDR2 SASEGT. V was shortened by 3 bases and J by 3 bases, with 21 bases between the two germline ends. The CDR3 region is CASSDTPTAGSDNQPQHF. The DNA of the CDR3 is TGTGCCAGCAGTGACACCCCGACGGCAGGGTCTGACAATCAGCCCCAGCATTTT.

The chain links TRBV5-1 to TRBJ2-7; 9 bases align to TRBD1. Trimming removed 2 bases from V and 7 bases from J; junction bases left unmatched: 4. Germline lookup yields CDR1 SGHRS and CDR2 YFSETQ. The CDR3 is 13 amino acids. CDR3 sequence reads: CASSFTGGDEQYF. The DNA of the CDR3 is TGCGCCAGCAGCTTCACAGGGGGCGATGAGCAGTACTTC.

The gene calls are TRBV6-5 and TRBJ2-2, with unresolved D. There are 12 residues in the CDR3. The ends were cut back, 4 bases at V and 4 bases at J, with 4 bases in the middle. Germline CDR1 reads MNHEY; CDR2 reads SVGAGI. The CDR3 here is CASSFLTGELFF. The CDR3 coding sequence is TGTGCCAGCAGTTTCCTCACCGGGGAGCTGTTTTTT.

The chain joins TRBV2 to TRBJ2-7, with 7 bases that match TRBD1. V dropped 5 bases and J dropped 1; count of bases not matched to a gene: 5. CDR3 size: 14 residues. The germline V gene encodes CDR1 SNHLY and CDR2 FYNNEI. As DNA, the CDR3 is TGTGCCAGCAGTTCGGGACAGCAGTCCTACGAGCAGTACTTC. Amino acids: CASSSGQQSYEQYF.

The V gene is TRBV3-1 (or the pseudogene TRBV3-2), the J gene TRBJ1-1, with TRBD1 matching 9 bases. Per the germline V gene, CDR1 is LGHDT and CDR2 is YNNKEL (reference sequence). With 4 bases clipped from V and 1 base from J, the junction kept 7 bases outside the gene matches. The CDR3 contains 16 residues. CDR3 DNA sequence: TGTGCCAGCAGCCGAGAACAGGGGGCGCGGAACACTGAAGCTTTCTTT. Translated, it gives CASSREQGARNTEAFF.

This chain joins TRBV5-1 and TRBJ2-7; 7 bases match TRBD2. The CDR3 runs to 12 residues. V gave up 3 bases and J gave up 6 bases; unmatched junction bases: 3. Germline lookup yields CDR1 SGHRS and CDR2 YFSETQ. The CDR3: CASSSSGAEQYF. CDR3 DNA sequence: TGCGCCAGCAGCTCTAGCGGTGCCGAGCAGTACTTC.

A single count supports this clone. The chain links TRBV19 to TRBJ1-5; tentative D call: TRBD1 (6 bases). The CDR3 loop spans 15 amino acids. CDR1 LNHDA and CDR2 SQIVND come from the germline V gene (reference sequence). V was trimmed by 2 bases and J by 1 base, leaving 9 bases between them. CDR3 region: CASSIQGRSNQPQHF. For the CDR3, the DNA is TGTGCCAGTAGTATACAGGGGAGAAGCAATCAGCCCCAGCATTTT.

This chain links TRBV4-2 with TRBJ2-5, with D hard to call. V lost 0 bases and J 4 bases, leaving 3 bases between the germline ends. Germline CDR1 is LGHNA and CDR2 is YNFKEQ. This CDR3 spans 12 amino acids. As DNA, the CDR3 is TGTGCCAGCAGCCAAGATCGAGAGACCCAGTACTTC. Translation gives CASSQDRETQYF.

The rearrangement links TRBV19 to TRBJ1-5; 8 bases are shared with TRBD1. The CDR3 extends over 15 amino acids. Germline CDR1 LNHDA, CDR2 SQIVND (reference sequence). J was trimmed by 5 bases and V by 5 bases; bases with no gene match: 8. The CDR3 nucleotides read TGTGCCAGTAGTTTGATACAGGGGGTGGATCAGCCCCAGCATTTT. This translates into CASSLIQGVDQPQHF. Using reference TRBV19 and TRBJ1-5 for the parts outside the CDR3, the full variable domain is DGGITQSPKYLFRKEGQNVTLSCEQNLNHDAMYWYRQDPGQGLRLIYYSQIVNDFQKGDIAEGYSVSREKKESFPLTVTSAQKNPTAFYLCASSLIQGVDQPQHFGDGTRLSIL.

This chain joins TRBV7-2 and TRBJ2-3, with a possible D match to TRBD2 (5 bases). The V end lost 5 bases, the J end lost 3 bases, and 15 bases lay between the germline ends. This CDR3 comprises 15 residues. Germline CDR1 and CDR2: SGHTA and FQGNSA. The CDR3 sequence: CASSSRPSSTDTQYF. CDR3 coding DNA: TGTGCCAGCAGCAGTCGTCCTAGCTCGACAGATACGCAGTATTTT.

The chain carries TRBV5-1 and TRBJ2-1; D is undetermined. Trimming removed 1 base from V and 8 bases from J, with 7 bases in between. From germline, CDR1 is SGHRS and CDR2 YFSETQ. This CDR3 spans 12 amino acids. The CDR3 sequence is CASSLTRDEQFF. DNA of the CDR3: TGCGCCAGCAGCTTGACCAGAGATGAGCAGTTCTTC.

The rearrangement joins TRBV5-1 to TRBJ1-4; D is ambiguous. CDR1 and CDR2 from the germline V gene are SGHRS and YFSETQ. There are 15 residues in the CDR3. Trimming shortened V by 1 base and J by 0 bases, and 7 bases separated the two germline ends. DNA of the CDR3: TGCGCCAGCAGCTTGTCCGGAGCAACTAATGAAAAACTGTTTTTT. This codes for CASSLSGATNEKLFF.